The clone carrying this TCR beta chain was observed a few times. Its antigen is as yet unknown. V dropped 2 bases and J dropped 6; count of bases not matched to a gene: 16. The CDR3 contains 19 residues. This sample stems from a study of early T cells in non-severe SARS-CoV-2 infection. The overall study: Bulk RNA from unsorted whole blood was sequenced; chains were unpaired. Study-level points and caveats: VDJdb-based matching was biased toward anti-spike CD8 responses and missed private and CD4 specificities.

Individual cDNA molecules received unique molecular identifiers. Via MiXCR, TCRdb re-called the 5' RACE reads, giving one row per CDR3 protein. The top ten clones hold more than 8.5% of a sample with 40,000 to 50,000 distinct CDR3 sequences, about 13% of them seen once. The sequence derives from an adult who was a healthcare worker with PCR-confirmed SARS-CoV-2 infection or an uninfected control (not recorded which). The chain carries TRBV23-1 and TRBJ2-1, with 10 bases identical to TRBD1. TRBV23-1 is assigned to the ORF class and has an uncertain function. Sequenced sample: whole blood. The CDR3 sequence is CASSQNLPGTGTGVNEQFF. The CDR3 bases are TGCGCCAGCAGTCAAAACTTACCCGGGACAGGGACAGGGGTCAATGAGCAGTTCTTC.